This record looks at one T cell receptor (beta chain) sequence and its context. Its specificity is unknown. Libraries were prepared by immunoSEQ multiplex PCR; TCRdb keeps only in-frame clonotypes and omits some of them. Here the sample spans some 110,000 clones, roughly 91% being singletons. These data belong to a study of T cell responses to AZD1222 COVID-19 vaccine. Study at large: Investigators merged groups given second doses at roughly 4 or roughly 12 weeks.

The CDR3 totals 15 residues. Germline values: CDR1 SGHVS, CDR2 FQNEAQ. Germline trimming cut 5 bases from V and 2 bases from J; bases unmatched to any gene: 5. Study observations and caveats: Vaccine-associated CD4 TCRs spanned spike, dominant at 160-218 and 743-854. Repertoire sampling was restricted to post-peak T cell response timepoints. Nearly half of the spike-specific TCRs reportedly recognize variant regions that carry no mutations.

The sequence was obtained from an adult in good health. The sample in question was peripheral blood, obtained on day 0 of AZD1222 vaccination. The V gene is TRBV7-8, the J gene TRBJ2-1; TRBD2 agrees at 8 bases. CDR3 DNA: TGTGCCAGCAGCCCTAGCGGGCAAACCTACAATGAGCAGTTCTTC. As protein: CASSPSGQTYNEQFF.